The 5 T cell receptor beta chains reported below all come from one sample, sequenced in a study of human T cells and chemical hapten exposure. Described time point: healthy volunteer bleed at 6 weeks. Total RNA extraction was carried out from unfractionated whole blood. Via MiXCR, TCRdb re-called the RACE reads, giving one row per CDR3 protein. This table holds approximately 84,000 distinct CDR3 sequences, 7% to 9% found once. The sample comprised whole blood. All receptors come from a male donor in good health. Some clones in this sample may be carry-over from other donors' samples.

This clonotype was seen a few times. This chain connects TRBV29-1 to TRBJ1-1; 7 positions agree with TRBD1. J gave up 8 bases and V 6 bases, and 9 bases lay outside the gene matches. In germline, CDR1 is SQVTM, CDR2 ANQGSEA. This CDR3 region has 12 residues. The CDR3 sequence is CSVCELTGEAFF. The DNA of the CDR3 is TGCAGCGTCTGCGAGCTGACAGGGGAAGCTTTCTTT.

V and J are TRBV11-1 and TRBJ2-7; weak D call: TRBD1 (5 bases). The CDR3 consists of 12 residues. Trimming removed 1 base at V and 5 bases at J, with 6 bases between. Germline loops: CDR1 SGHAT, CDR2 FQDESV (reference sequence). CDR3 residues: CASSLGRDEQYF. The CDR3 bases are TGTGCCAGCAGCTTAGGCAGGGACGAGCAGTACTTC.

CDR3 residues: CASSPPLGFYNEQFF. Written as DNA, the CDR3 is TGTGCCAGCAGCCCCCCTTTGGGGTTCTACAATGAGCAGTTCTTC. V is TRBV3-1 and J is TRBJ2-1; D uncertain. Germline V gene data show CDR1 as LGHDT and CDR2 as YNNKEL (reference sequence). CDR3 size: 15 residues. V lost 4 bases to trimming and J lost 3 bases, with 13 bases between them.

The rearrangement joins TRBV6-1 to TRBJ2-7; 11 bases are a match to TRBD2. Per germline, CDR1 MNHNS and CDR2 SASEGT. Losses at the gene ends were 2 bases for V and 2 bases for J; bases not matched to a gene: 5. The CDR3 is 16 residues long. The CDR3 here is CASSEPGTSGAYEQYF. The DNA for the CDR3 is TGTGCCAGCAGTGAACCCGGGACTAGCGGTGCCTACGAGCAGTACTTC.

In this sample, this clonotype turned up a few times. The CDR3 DNA sequence: TGCGCCAGCAGCCAACCCGGACAGGAGGTGAGCTCTGGAAACACCATATATTTT. Translating gives CASSQPGQEVSSGNTIYF. J is TRBJ1-3 and V is TRBV4-1, with 7 bases that match TRBD1. CDR3 size: 18 residues. Germline V gene data show CDR1 as MGHRA and CDR2 as YSYEKL. Trimming removed 2 bases from V and 0 bases from J; junction bases left unmatched: 10.